This T cell receptor (beta chain) was sequenced during a study of T cell responses to AZD1222 COVID-19 vaccine. Whole-study findings and limits: Sampled repertoires all dated from after the peak T cell response. Most donors were white British and more were female, and clonal diversity was possibly underestimated.

The assay was immunoSEQ multiplex PCR, and TCRdb's table has in-frame clones only and misses some. This table has some 130,000 clones, 91% appearing once. The CDR3 is 13 amino acids. Germline-derived CDR1 and CDR2 are LGHNA and YSLEER. Unmatched junction bases numbered 3, after V lost 3 bases and J lost 9 bases. Notes on this clone: The antigen is undetermined.

This chain joins TRBV4-3 and TRBJ1-5; 9 bases fit TRBD1. The sequence came from an adult in good health. The starting material was peripheral blood, obtained on day 0 of AZD1222 vaccination. This chain's CDR3 is CASSQDRGRPQHF. Here the CDR3 DNA reads TGCGCCAGCAGCCAGGACAGGGGACGGCCCCAGCATTTT.